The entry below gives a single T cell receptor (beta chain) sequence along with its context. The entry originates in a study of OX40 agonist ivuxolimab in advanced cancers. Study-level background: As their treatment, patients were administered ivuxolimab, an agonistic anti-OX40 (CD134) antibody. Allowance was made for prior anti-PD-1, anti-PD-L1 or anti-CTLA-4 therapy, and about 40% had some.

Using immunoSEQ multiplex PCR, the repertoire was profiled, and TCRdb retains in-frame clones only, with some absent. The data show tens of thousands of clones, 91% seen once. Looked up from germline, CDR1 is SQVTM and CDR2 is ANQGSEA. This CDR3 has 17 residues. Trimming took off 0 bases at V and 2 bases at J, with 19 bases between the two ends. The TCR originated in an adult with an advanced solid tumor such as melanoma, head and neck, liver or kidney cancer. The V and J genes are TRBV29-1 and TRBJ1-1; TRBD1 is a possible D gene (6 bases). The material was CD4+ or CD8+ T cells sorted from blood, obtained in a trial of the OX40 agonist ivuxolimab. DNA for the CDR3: TGCAGCGTTGAAGATTACAAAACAGGGCCCCTAAACACTGAAGCTTTCTTT. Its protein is CSVEDYKTGPLNTEAFF.